This T cell receptor beta chain was found in a study of T-cell memory formation after mild COVID-19. TCRdb fed the 5' RACE reads into MiXCR, producing one record per CDR3 protein. The sample yields 410,000 or so distinct CDR3 sequences, around a quarter seen once. Germline V gene data show CDR1 as SNHLY and CDR2 as FYNNEI. CDR3 size: 14 residues. V lost 5 bases to trimming and J lost 6 bases; unmatched junction nucleotides: 9. The TCR was taken from an adult woman who had mild COVID-19 (a few samples of this study predate the infection). Cell type and time point are not known. V and J are TRBV2 and TRBJ2-7; the match to TRBD1 covers 8 bases. The sequencing sample was made of PBMCs or a T cell subset sorted from them (not recorded which). The CDR3 sequence: CASSYDRGPPEQYF. CDR3 DNA: TGTGCCAGCAGTTATGACAGGGGACCTCCCGAGCAGTACTTC.